This TCR beta chain was captured by sequencing in a study of T cell repertoires in cytomegalovirus infection. As for the study in general: Indications of both CMV infection and matching HLA type were provided by public TCR beta signatures.

Notes on the study in general: The ex vivo response showed dominance by HLA-C-restricted CMV-specific TCR beta clonotypes. Accumulated public TCR beta family frequency recognized individuals carrying CMV together with the relevant HLA.

The sample holds many counts of this clonotype. Its antigen is not identified. The length of the CDR3 is 13 residues. V was clipped by 7 bases and J by 5 bases, with 15 bases between them. The germline CDR1 and CDR2 sequences are LNHDA and SQIVND (reference sequence). Via MiXCR, TCRdb re-called the reads, giving one row per CDR3 protein. This table has some 400,000 distinct CDR3 sequences, approximately 33% appearing once. Sequenced: PBMCs. V is TRBV19 and J is TRBJ2-7; D is unresolved. The clonotype originates from a human donor in good health (CMV status not recorded). Some clones in this sample may be carry-over from other donors' samples. Here the CDR3 DNA reads TGTGCCAGTAATTCAGAAGTAGGCAACGAGCAGTACTTC. Translating it yields CASNSEVGNEQYF.